The 17 T cell receptor beta chains reported below all come from one sample, sequenced in a study of cytomegalovirus exposure and HLA in healthy donors. A multiplex PCR was run with 60 Vbeta primers and 13 Jbeta primers. Profiling relied on immunoSEQ multiplex PCR, and the TCRdb table lists in-frame clones only, not all of them. The sample records about 240,000 clones, roughly four fifths being singletons. The specimen sequenced was PBMCs. Every receptor here comes from a woman aged 55-70 years in good health and CMV-seropositive.

This chain joins TRBV10-3 and TRBJ2-1, with 7 nucleotides matching TRBD2. The CDR3 sequence is 14 residues long. Germline-derived CDR1 and CDR2 are ENHRY and SYGVKD. V lost 0 bases, J lost 7 bases, and 3 bases stayed unmatched. CDR3 protein: CAISESRGVNEQFF. The CDR3 DNA follows: TGTGCCATCAGTGAGTCACGGGGGGTGAATGAGCAGTTCTTC.

The V call is TRBV9, the J call TRBJ2-1, with TRBD2 matching over 11 bases. Germline-derived CDR1 and CDR2 are SGDLS and YYNGEE. The V and J ends lost 0 bases and 12 bases, in that order; junction bases with no gene match: 8. This CDR3 has 15 residues. The CDR3 is CASSVAGTSGLGQFF. The CDR3 DNA is TGTGCCAGCAGCGTAGCTGGGACTAGCGGACTGGGGCAGTTCTTC.

This clone was detected only once. V usage is TRBV28 and J usage is TRBJ1-3; possibly TRBD1 for D (5 bases). CDR1 is MDHEN, CDR2 SYDVKM, per germline. CDR3 length equals 15 residues. V lost 6 bases, J lost 0 bases, and 12 bases lay in between. The CDR3 region has the DNA TGTGCCAGCAGCCGCACAGGCCCCTCTGGAAACACCATATATTTT. Its protein is CASSRTGPSGNTIYF.

This clone was seen a few times. The rearrangement links TRBV28 to TRBJ2-6, with a tentative D call TRBD2 (6 bases). CDR3 length: 18 amino acids. Trimming shortened V by 3 bases and J by 0 bases, and 15 bases separated the two germline ends. Germline assignment: CDR1 MDHEN and CDR2 SYDVKM. The DNA of the CDR3 is TGTGCCAGCAGTTTTAATCCGGGACTCGGCTCTGGGGCCAACGTCCTGACTTTC. This encodes CASSFNPGLGSGANVLTF.

The chain carries TRBV12-5 and TRBJ1-2, with a weak D call TRBD1 (5 bases). Germline CDR1 is LGHNT and CDR2 is FRNRAP. The CDR3 is 14 residues long. V gave up 6 bases and J gave up 4 bases, with 15 bases separating them. For the CDR3, the DNA is TGTGCTAGTGGAATCTTGGGGCACGGCTATGGCTACACCTTC. Translation gives CASGILGHGYGYTF. The full variable domain, rest sourced from reference TRBV12-5 and TRBJ1-2, is DARVTQTPRHKVTEMGQEVTMRCQPILGHNTVFWYRQTMMQGLELLAYFRNRAPLDDSGMPKDRFSAEMPDATLATLKIQPSEPRDSAVYFCASGILGHGYGYTFGSGTRLTVV.

A few counts support this clone. The chain joins TRBV15 to TRBJ1-5, with 8 nucleotides matching TRBD1. Per germline, CDR1 LNHNV and CDR2 YYDKDF (reference sequence). The CDR3 is 17 residues long. The V gene end was trimmed by 2 bases and the J gene end by 2 bases; junction bases not matched to a gene: 8. The CDR3 here is CATSRPRGPSGNQPQHF. CDR3 coding DNA: TGTGCCACCAGCAGACCCAGGGGGCCTTCGGGCAATCAGCCCCAGCATTTT.

The CDR3 spells CASSQNGDEAFF. CDR3 bases: TGTGCCAGTAGTCAAAACGGAGACGAAGCTTTCTTT. This chain joins TRBV19 and TRBJ1-1; D uncertain. The length of the CDR3 is 12 residues. V lost 5 bases, J lost 8 bases, and 12 bases lay in between. Germline V lookup: CDR1 LNHDA, CDR2 SQIVND (reference sequence).

The rearrangement uses TRBV7-9 and TRBJ1-5, with D possibly being TRBD1 (6 bases). CDR1 and CDR2 (germline): SEHNR, FQNEAQ (reference sequence). The V end lost 5 bases, the J end lost 2 bases, and 10 bases lay between the germline ends. This CDR3 has 14 amino acids. DNA of the CDR3: TGTGCCAGCAGCCCGACAGGCGGCAATCAGCCCCAGCATTTT. Amino acid sequence: CASSPTGGNQPQHF.

This chain uses TRBV28 with TRBJ2-7; D possibly corresponds to TRBD1 (6 bases). This CDR3 comprises 14 residues. V was clipped by 5 bases and J by 2 bases, with 13 bases between them. Germline assignment: CDR1 MDHEN and CDR2 SYDVKM. The CDR3 DNA follows: TGTGCCAGCAGTCCGTGGGGACAAACCTACGAGCAGTACTTC. Its translation is CASSPWGQTYEQYF. Full variable domain (rest looked up from reference TRBV28 and TRBJ2-7): DVKVTQSSRYLVKRTGEKVFLECVQDMDHENMFWYRQDPGLGLRLIYFSYDVKMKEKGDIPEGYSVSREKKERFSLILESASTNQTSMYLCASSPWGQTYEQYFGPGTRLTVT.

The CDR3 here is CASSFGAGTYEQYF. CDR3 DNA sequence: TGCGCCAGCAGCTTTGGGGCAGGGACCTACGAGCAGTACTTC. This chain uses TRBV5-1 with TRBJ2-7; D is possibly TRBD1 (5 bases). Germline V gene data show CDR1 as SGHRS and CDR2 as YFSETQ. V was pared by 2 bases and J by 2 bases, with 11 bases between. The CDR3 has 14 residues.

The chain is built from TRBV2 and TRBJ1-2, with D unresolved. V lost 8 bases to trimming and J lost 9 bases, with 16 bases between them. CDR1 and CDR2 (germline): SNHLY, FYNNEI. The length of the CDR3 is 12 residues. CDR3 in amino acids: CASSNGGFRYTF. CDR3 DNA: TGTGCCAGCTCGAACGGAGGGTTTCGCTACACCTTC.

This clone was picked up one time. This chain joins TRBV28 and TRBJ2-5; D may be TRBD2 (6 bases). Germline loops: CDR1 MDHEN, CDR2 SYDVKM. This CDR3 has 13 residues. V was pared by 3 bases and J by 4 bases, with 9 bases between. This chain's CDR3 is CASSFVGGETQYF. The CDR3 DNA reads TGTGCCAGCAGTTTCGTGGGGGGAGAGACCCAGTACTTC. The whole variable domain, filled in from reference TRBV28 and TRBJ2-5, reads DVKVTQSSRYLVKRTGEKVFLECVQDMDHENMFWYRQDPGLGLRLIYFSYDVKMKEKGDIPEGYSVSREKKERFSLILESASTNQTSMYLCASSFVGGETQYFGPGTRLLVL.

This sequence joins TRBV28 and TRBJ2-1; 12 bases match TRBD2. The CDR3 loop spans 15 amino acids. The junction had 2 bases not matched to a gene; V was cut back by 1 base and J by 7 bases. Germline V gene data show CDR1 as MDHEN and CDR2 as SYDVKM. CDR3 DNA: TGTGCCAGCAGTTTATTGACTAGCGGGAGAAATGAGCAGTTCTTC. Its translation: CASSLLTSGRNEQFF.

V and J are TRBV12-5 and TRBJ1-1; the D is unclear. Germline CDR1 is LGHNT and CDR2 is FRNRAP. Trimming cost V 6 bases and J 5 bases, with 16 bases left between them. The CDR3 loop spans 14 amino acids. The CDR3 loop reads CASGPDPGGTEAFF. CDR3 bases: TGTGCTAGTGGCCCGGACCCCGGAGGGACTGAAGCTTTCTTT. Full variable domain (missing parts from reference TRBV12-5 and TRBJ1-1): DARVTQTPRHKVTEMGQEVTMRCQPILGHNTVFWYRQTMMQGLELLAYFRNRAPLDDSGMPKDRFSAEMPDATLATLKIQPSEPRDSAVYFCASGPDPGGTEAFFGQGTRLTVV.

The chain carries TRBV7-7 and TRBJ2-7; the match to TRBD1 covers 11 bases. Germline values: CDR1 SSHAT, CDR2 FNYEAQ (reference sequence). This CDR3 has 15 residues. The trim removed 5 bases at V and 2 bases at J, leaving 5 bases unmatched. CDR3 DNA sequence: TGTGCCAGCAGCCGCGGACAGGGGGCCGCCTACGAGCAGTACTTC. It is translated as CASSRGQGAAYEQYF.

The J gene is TRBJ2-4, the V gene TRBV4-1; 7 bases map to TRBD1. V lost 0 bases, J lost 0 bases, and 5 bases stayed unmatched. Germline CDR1 is MGHRA and CDR2 is YSYEKL. CDR3 size: 17 residues. CDR3 nucleotide sequence: TGCGCCAGCAGCCAAGATAGGGACAGTCCAGCCAAAAACATTCAGTACTTC. This gives the protein CASSQDRDSPAKNIQYF.

The chain has TRBV13 and TRBJ2-3; 14 nucleotides align to TRBD2. Germline V gene data show CDR1 as PRHDT and CDR2 as FYEKMQ (reference sequence). V shed 4 bases and J 0 bases; nucleotides not matched to a gene: 6. This CDR3 has 18 amino acids. The CDR3 here is CASSYRLAGGPSTDTQYF. In DNA form, the CDR3 reads TGTGCCAGCAGCTATCGACTAGCGGGGGGGCCTAGCACAGATACGCAGTATTTT.